Sequencing of this T cell receptor (beta chain) was carried out in a study of shared clonotypes between healthy human individuals. Across the study: For every donor, three CD4 naive, three CD4 memory, two CD8 naive and one CD8 memory plates were used. Study observations and caveats: Naive CD4 clonotypes were shared across several donors at roughly 5.3%.

In the case of this clone: As yet, its antigen is unknown.

V lost 2 bases to trimming and J lost 7 bases, with 8 bases between them. Germline lookup yields CDR1 MNHEY and CDR2 SMNVEV (reference sequence). The CDR3 spans 12 residues. Produced via immunoSEQ multiplex PCR; TCRdb's table is partial and in-frame only. The sample has some 2,500,000 clones; roughly 93% are singletons. The receptor was derived from a man between 18 and 29 years old in good health. Some clones in this sample may be carry-over from other donors' samples. What was sequenced was naive CD4+ T cells from PBMCs. Regarding subset: CD45RA+ positively selected. This rearrangement joins TRBV27 to TRBJ1-1; D is unresolved. The CDR3 loop is CASSLHDGEAFF. The CDR3, as DNA: TGTGCCAGCAGTTTACACGACGGTGAAGCTTTCTTT.